This section outlines one TCR beta chain sequence together with its context. The repertoire was sequenced with immunoSEQ multiplex PCR; TCRdb's copy has only in-frame clones and lacks some. Among roughly 29,000 clones listed, more than 70% were seen once. V was shortened by 7 bases and J by 2 bases, with 17 bases between the two germline ends. This CDR3 contains 15 residues. The germline CDR1 and CDR2 sequences are SNHLY and FYNNEI. This record comes from a study of STAT5B mutations in CD4+ large granular lymphocyte leukemia. The origin of this receptor is a human donor in good health. The sequencing sample was made of CD4+ T cells from blood buffy coats. The genes are TRBV2 and TRBJ1-1, with unresolved D. The CDR3 DNA follows: TGTGCCAGCATCTCCCATGTTGGCACTAACACTGAAGCTTTCTTT. Translated: CASISHVGTNTEAFF.